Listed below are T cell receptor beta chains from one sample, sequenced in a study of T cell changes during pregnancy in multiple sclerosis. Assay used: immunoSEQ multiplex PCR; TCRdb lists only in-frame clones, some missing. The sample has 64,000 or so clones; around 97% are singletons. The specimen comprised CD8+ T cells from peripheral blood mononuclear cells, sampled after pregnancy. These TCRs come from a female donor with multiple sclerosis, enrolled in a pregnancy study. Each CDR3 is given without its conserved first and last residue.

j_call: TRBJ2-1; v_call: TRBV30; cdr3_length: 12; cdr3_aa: AWSPGGRGTEQF
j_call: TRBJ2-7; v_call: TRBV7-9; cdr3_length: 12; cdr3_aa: ASTKGGTTYEQY
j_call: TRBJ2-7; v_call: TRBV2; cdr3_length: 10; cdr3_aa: ASRWGGYEQY
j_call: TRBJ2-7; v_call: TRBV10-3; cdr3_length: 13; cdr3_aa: AIRGLGTGGYEQY
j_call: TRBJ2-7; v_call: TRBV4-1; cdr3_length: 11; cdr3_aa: ASSQDRQNEQY
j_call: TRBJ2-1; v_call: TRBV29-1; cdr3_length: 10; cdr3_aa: SVSTAYNEQF
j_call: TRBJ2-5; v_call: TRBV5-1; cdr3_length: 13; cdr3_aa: ASSLTPGKSETQY
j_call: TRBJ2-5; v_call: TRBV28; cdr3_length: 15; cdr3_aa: ASSLVGGGTNQETQY
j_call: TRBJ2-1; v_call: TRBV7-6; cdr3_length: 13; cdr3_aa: ASSLVGQEYNEQF
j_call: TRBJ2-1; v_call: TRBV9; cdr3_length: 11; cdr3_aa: ASSGTGYNEQF
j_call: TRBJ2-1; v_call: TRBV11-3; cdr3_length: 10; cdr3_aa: ASSFGGTEQF
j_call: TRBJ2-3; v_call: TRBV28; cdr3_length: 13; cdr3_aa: ASSFDRGGTDTQY
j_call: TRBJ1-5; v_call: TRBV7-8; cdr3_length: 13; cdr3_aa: ASSPLRGFGEPQH
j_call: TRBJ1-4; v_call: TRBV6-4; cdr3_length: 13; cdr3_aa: ARRPRSRLNEKLF
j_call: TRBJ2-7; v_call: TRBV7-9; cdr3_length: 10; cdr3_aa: ASSLTSYEQY